What follows describes a single TCR beta chain. Germline CDR1 and CDR2: SGHRS and YFSETQ. The CDR3 is made up of 14 amino acids. V lost 0 bases and J 1 base, leaving 7 bases between the germline ends. The assay was immunoSEQ multiplex PCR, and TCRdb's table has in-frame clones only and misses some. The table includes about 200,000 clones, more than 85% detected once. This entry is derived from a study of blood T cell repertoires in COVID-19. The clonotype originates from a man aged 55 to 70 with acute or convalescent COVID-19. The sample consisted of peripheral blood. This chain links TRBV5-1 with TRBJ1-1; no firm D call. CDR3 bases: TGCGCCAGCAGCTTGGAACCGGGGAACACTGAAGCTTTCTTT. Translation: CASSLEPGNTEAFF.